This passage covers 8 T cell receptor beta chains from one sample sequenced in a study of cytotoxic CD8 clonotypes in ibrutinib-treated CLL. The assay was immunoSEQ multiplex PCR, and TCRdb's table has in-frame clones only and misses some. The table shows around 200,000 clones, with more than 65% occurring only once. The input for sequencing was PBMCs, taken after 12 months of ibrutinib treatment. These receptors all stem from a human donor with chronic lymphocytic leukemia.

A single count supports this clone. The rearrangement links TRBV7-9 to TRBJ2-2; D uncertain. This CDR3 is built from 12 residues. The germline V gene encodes CDR1 SEHNR and CDR2 FQNEAQ (reference sequence). V shed 4 bases and J shed 8 bases, with 8 bases lying between them. CDR3 protein: CASSSVLGELFF. CDR3 sequence (DNA): TGTGCCAGCAGCTCCGTTCTTGGGGAGCTGTTTTTT. The variable domain in full, with the rest retrieved from reference TRBV7-9 and TRBJ2-2, is DTGVSQNPRHKITKRGQNVTFRCDPISEHNRLYWYRQTLGQGPEFLTYFQNEAQLEKSRLLSDRFSAERPKGSFSTLEIQRTEQGDSAMYLCASSSVLGELFFGEGSRLTVL.

The chain couples TRBV9 to TRBJ1-2, with D possibly matching TRBD1 (5 bases). Trimming removed 1 base from V and 6 bases from J, with 16 bases in between. Germline values: CDR1 SGDLS, CDR2 YYNGEE. This CDR3 spans 15 amino acids. The CDR3 coding sequence is TGTGCCAGCAGCGTATCGGGGGTCGAGCGGGATGGCTACACCTTC. Its translation: CASSVSGVERDGYTF.

Here the CDR3 DNA reads TGTGCCAGCACCTTTGGACAGCTGAACACTGAAGCTTTCTTT. Its translation is CASTFGQLNTEAFF. The chain links TRBV7-2 to TRBJ1-1, with D possibly TRBD1 on 6 matching bases. Looked up from germline, CDR1 is SGHTA and CDR2 is FQGNSA. CDR3 size: 14 residues. The V end was cut by 7 bases, the J end by 0 bases, with 12 bases between.

The chain carries TRBV5-1 and TRBJ2-1; 12 bases line up with TRBD2. V lost 0 bases, J lost 8 bases, and 6 bases stayed unmatched. The CDR3 has 16 amino acids. Germline CDR1 SGHRS, CDR2 YFSETQ. CDR3 sequence reads: CASSLGLAGALDEQFF. In nucleotides, the CDR3 is TGCGCCAGCAGCTTGGGACTAGCGGGGGCCTTGGATGAGCAGTTCTTC. The complete variable domain, with remaining parts taken from reference TRBV5-1 and TRBJ2-1, reads KAGVTQTPRYLIKTRGQQVTLSCSPISGHRSVSWYQQTPGQGLQFLFEYFSETQRNKGNFPGRFSGRQFSNSRSEMNVSTLELGDSALYLCASSLGLAGALDEQFFGPGTRLTVL.

V and J are TRBV7-2 and TRBJ2-7; D not resolved. Germline-derived CDR1 and CDR2 are SGHTA and FQGNSA. There are 14 residues in the CDR3. The V and J ends lost 5 bases and 3 bases respectively, with 14 bases between them. CDR3 coding DNA: TGTGCCAGCAGCCTCCACCCAGTCCGCTACGAGCAGTACTTC. Protein sequence: CASSLHPVRYEQYF.

CDR3 in amino acids: CASSQEKKETQYF. CDR3 in DNA: TGTGCCAGCAGCCAAGAGAAGAAAGAGACCCAGTACTTC. The V call is TRBV4-2, the J call TRBJ2-5; D gene ambiguous. CDR1 and CDR2 (germline): LGHNA, YNFKEQ. V was pared by 0 bases and J by 3 bases, with 5 bases between. This CDR3 spans 13 amino acids.

The chain has TRBV13 and TRBJ1-2; possibly TRBD1 for D (5 bases). The CDR3 runs to 16 residues. V lost 1 base to trimming and J lost 0 bases, with 12 bases between them. The germline V gene encodes CDR1 PRHDT and CDR2 FYEKMQ (reference sequence). Written as DNA, the CDR3 is TGTGCCAGCAGCTTAGTGACAGCCCTAACTAACTATGGCTACACCTTC. As protein: CASSLVTALTNYGYTF.

The rearrangement links TRBV12-2 to TRBJ1-1. TRBV12-2 is classified as a pseudogene. CDR3 length: 14 amino acids. CDR3 coding DNA: TGTGCAAGTCGCCCTATTCGGGCGACCACTGAAGCTTTCTTT. It specifies CASRPIRATTEAFF.